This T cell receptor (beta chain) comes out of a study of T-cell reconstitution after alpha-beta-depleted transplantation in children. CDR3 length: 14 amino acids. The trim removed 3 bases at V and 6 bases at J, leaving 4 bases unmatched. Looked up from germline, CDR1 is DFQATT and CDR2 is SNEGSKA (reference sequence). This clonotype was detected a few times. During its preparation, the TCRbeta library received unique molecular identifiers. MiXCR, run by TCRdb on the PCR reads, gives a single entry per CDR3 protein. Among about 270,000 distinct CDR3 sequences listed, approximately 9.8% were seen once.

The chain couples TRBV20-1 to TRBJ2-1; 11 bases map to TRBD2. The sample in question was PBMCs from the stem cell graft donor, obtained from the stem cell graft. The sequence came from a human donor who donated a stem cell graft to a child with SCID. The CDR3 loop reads CSASETSGANEQFF. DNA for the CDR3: TGCAGTGCTAGCGAGACTAGCGGGGCCAATGAGCAGTTCTTC.